This TCR beta chain was found in a study of low-dose radiotherapy and immunotherapy resistance in tumors. This clonotype was detected many times. First-strand cDNA relied on TRAV- and TRBV-specific primers spanning alpha and beta chains. Amplification of TCRs used a constant-region primer and V-primer adapter for about 21 PCR cycles. TCRdb reprocessed the reads with MiXCR, giving one entry per CDR3 protein. This sample has 60,000 to 75,000 distinct CDR3 sequences, with roughly 29% found just once. Specified time point: before trial treatment. V lost 11 bases and J lost 7; bases outside the gene matches: 8. CDR1 and CDR2 from the germline V gene are LNHDA and SQIVND (reference sequence). The CDR3 totals 12 residues.

The source is a male donor with rectosigmoid adenocarcinoma. Material: PBMCs, obtained before treatment. This chain joins TRBV19 and TRBJ2-7; 10 nucleotides align to TRBD1. Here the CDR3 DNA reads TGTGCCTCCAGACAGGGGGCGCGTGAGCAGTACTTC. This sequence encodes CASRQGAREQYF.